This T cell receptor (beta chain) was sequenced in a study of blood T cell repertoires in COVID-19. In the original analysis: Estimation of nucleated cell counts was performed using reference gene primer amplification. The repertoire was sequenced with immunoSEQ multiplex PCR; TCRdb's copy has only in-frame clones and lacks some. For V, J and clone size, that table is used; D and trimming come from the DNA. The top ten clones hold 11% to 15% of a sample with some 110,000 clones, roughly four fifths of them seen once. The V gene's germline CDR1 is MNHEY and CDR2 SMNVEV (reference sequence). The CDR3 loop spans 16 amino acids. The V and J ends lost 0 bases and 4 bases respectively, with 13 bases between them.

The clonotype was recovered from a woman in her fifties or sixties with acute or convalescent COVID-19. The chain joins TRBV27 to TRBJ2-1; D is possibly TRBD2 (6 bases). The specimen was peripheral blood. The CDR3 reads CASSLSWTTVYNEQFF. Here the CDR3 DNA reads TGTGCCAGCAGTTTATCCTGGACTACGGTATACAATGAGCAGTTCTTC.